Here is one TCR beta chain with its context. Its target is unknown. This record comes from a study of cytomegalovirus exposure and HLA in healthy donors. The study, taken as a whole, reports: Across donors, most TCRs were seen rarely, yet some public ones were widespread.

The table came from immunoSEQ multiplex PCR; TCRdb's copy has only in-frame clones and leaves some out. The repertoire has some 130,000 clones, around 87% of them found once; the top ten carry around 6%. With V trimmed by 3 bases and J by 7 bases, 8 bases remained unmatched. In germline, CDR1 is SGDLS, CDR2 YYNGEE. There are 16 residues in the CDR3. The chain is built from TRBV9 and TRBJ2-1, with TRBD2 matching over 12 bases. Sequencing was done on a sample of PBMCs. This TCR derives from a woman in her late teens or twenties in good health and CMV-seropositive. The CDR3 DNA reads TGTGCCAGCAGCGCTAGCGGGGGGGCGTTAGGGAATGAGCAGTTCTTC. It yields the protein CASSASGGALGNEQFF.